A selection of T cell receptor beta chains follows, all from one sample in a study of blood T cell repertoires in COVID-19. Sequencing was performed with immunoSEQ multiplex PCR; in TCRdb, only in-frame clones are kept and a portion is missing. The table lists roughly 74,000 clones, approximately 90% of them singletons. Sequences were obtained from PBMCs or T cells enriched from blood (not recorded which). The receptors here all came from a woman aged 45-65 years with acute COVID-19. CDR3s include the opening cysteine and the closing phenylalanine or tryptophan. D genes are given only for firm matches. A row's size may be missing; if present it is once, few, many or a size class.

J: TRBJ1-5
size: .
V: TRBV24-1
D: TRBD1
DNA: TGTGCCACCAGTGGGGGAGGACAGGGGAGGTTTATGGACCAGCCCCAGCATTTT
CDR3: CATSGGGQGRFMDQPQHF

J: TRBJ2-2
size: .
V: TRBV6-4
D: TRBD2
DNA: TGTGCCAGCAGTTGGCTAGCGGGAGCCCCAGGGGAGCTGTTTTTT
CDR3: CASSWLAGAPGELFF

J: TRBJ1-1
size: .
V: TRBV19
D: .
DNA: TGTGCCAGTAGTCTCGGGAGGGGGTTTATCTCTGAAGCTTTCTTT
CDR3: CASSLGRGFISEAFF

J: TRBJ2-3
size: .
V: TRBV6-5
D: .
DNA: TGTGCCAGCAGTTATGCTCGAGGGGATACGCAGTATTTT
CDR3: CASSYARGDTQYF

J: TRBJ2-7
size: few
V: TRBV11-2
D: TRBD1
DNA: TGTGCCAGCAGCCCGGTCGGGGGCCAGGGGGCGCGGGAGCAGTACTTC
CDR3: CASSPVGGQGAREQYF

J: TRBJ2-5
size: once
V: TRBV4-1
D: .
DNA: TGCGCCAGCAGCCAAGTTCATTCTAACCAAGAGACCCAGTACTTC
CDR3: CASSQVHSNQETQYF

J: TRBJ2-5
size: .
V: TRBV2
D: .
DNA: TGTGCCAGCAGTGAGCAGACTGAGACCCAGTACTTC
CDR3: CASSEQTETQYF

J: TRBJ1-3
size: .
V: TRBV3-1/TRBV3-2
D: TRBD1
DNA: TGTGCCAGCGCACAGGGGGGTGGAAACACCATATATTTT
CDR3: CASAQGGGNTIYF

J: TRBJ1-3
size: .
V: TRBV5-5
D: .
DNA: TGTGCCAGCACCCCGACAGTCTCTGGAAACACCATATATTTT
CDR3: CASTPTVSGNTIYF

J: TRBJ1-1
size: few
V: TRBV11-1
D: TRBD1
DNA: TGTGCCAGCAGCCTGGGACAGGCGAACACTGAAGCTTTCTTT
CDR3: CASSLGQANTEAFF

J: TRBJ1-1
size: .
V: TRBV7-8
D: .
DNA: TGTGCCAGCAGCTTAGCGTTAGGGGTTTCTGAAGCTTTCTTT
CDR3: CASSLALGVSEAFF

J: TRBJ1-2
size: once
V: TRBV14
D: .
DNA: TGTGCCAGCAGCCAAGGGACAGAGGACTACACCTTC
CDR3: CASSQGTEDYTF

J: TRBJ2-1
size: .
V: TRBV18
D: .
DNA: TGTGCCAGCTCACCAGAGGGAAGCTCCTACAATGAGCAGTTCTTC
CDR3: CASSPEGSSYNEQFF

J: TRBJ2-5
size: .
V: TRBV19
D: TRBD1
DNA: TGTGCCAGTAGTAAGGACAGGGGAGAGACCCAGTACTTC
CDR3: CASSKDRGETQYF

J: TRBJ2-2
size: .
V: TRBV21-1
D: .
DNA: TGTGCCAGCAGCCCTACTAGCGGGGCGAACACCGGGGAGCTGTTTTTT
CDR3: CASSPTSGANTGELFF

J: TRBJ1-2
size: few
V: TRBV15
D: .
DNA: TGTGCCACCAGCAGAGATTTGGGTCGGGACTATGGCTACACCTTC
CDR3: CATSRDLGRDYGYTF

J: TRBJ2-7
size: .
V: TRBV5-1
D: .
DNA: TGCGCCAGCAGCTTCGACAGCACCTACGAGCAGTACTTC
CDR3: CASSFDSTYEQYF

J: TRBJ1-6
size: .
V: TRBV19
D: .
DNA: TGTGCCAGTAGTTTCCAGGGGCCGAGCTCCTATAATTCACCCCTCCACTTT
CDR3: CASSFQGPSSYNSPLHF

J: TRBJ2-1
size: .
V: TRBV14
D: TRBD2
DNA: TGTGCCAGCCACCTTAGCGGGGATATATACAATGAGCAGTTCTTC
CDR3: CASHLSGDIYNEQFF

J: TRBJ2-2
size: once
V: TRBV10-2
D: TRBD1
DNA: TGTGCCACCAACCAGGGGGTTAACACCGGGGAGCTGTTTTTT
CDR3: CATNQGVNTGELFF

J: TRBJ2-1
size: .
V: TRBV3-1/TRBV3-2
D: TRBD2
DNA: TGTGCCAGCAGCCGGAACCTCGGGGCGGGAGGGCTGGAGTTCTTC
CDR3: CASSRNLGAGGLEFF

J: TRBJ2-5
size: .
V: TRBV7-6
D: TRBD2
DNA: TGTGCCAGCAGCTCGAGGCTAGCGGGAGCAGGACAAGAGACCCAGTACTTC
CDR3: CASSSRLAGAGQETQYF

J: TRBJ1-2
size: .
V: TRBV30
D: .
DNA: TGTGCCTGGAGTGCTCGGGGACTCCGGTTCACTAACTATGGCTACACCTTC
CDR3: CAWSARGLRFTNYGYTF

J: TRBJ1-1
size: .
V: TRBV5-1
D: TRBD1
DNA: TGCGCCAGCAGCCTACAGGGGGAAGCTTTCTTT
CDR3: CASSLQGEAFF

J: TRBJ2-2
size: .
V: TRBV9
D: TRBD1
DNA: TGTGCCAGCAGCGTTTTGGGACAGGGAAACACCGGGGAGCTGTTTTTT
CDR3: CASSVLGQGNTGELFF

J: TRBJ2-3
size: .
V: TRBV5-4
D: TRBD1
DNA: TGTGCCAGCAGCTTGGCGACAGGGGGTGGGGAAGATACGCAGTATTTT
CDR3: CASSLATGGGEDTQYF

J: TRBJ1-5
size: .
V: TRBV4-1
D: .
DNA: TGCGCCAGCAGCGCTGAGACAGGCCGCAATCAGCCCCAGCATTTT
CDR3: CASSAETGRNQPQHF

J: TRBJ2-7
size: .
V: TRBV11-3
D: .
DNA: TGTGCCAGCAGCTCAGAACGAACAGGGATGGGCTACGAGCAGTACTTC
CDR3: CASSSERTGMGYEQYF

J: TRBJ1-1
size: .
V: TRBV27
D: .
DNA: TGTGCCAGCAGTTTATGGTTCGGGATTCTCGGGACTGAAGCTTTCTTT
CDR3: CASSLWFGILGTEAFF

J: TRBJ1-1
size: few
V: TRBV5-6
D: TRBD1
DNA: TGTGCCAGCACCCCCGGCGGGACAGGGTTTACTGAAGCTTTCTTT
CDR3: CASTPGGTGFTEAFF

J: TRBJ1-1
size: .
V: TRBV30
D: TRBD1
DNA: TGTGCCTGGGACAGGGGAAGCACTGAAGCTTTCTTT
CDR3: CAWDRGSTEAFF

J: TRBJ2-1
size: .
V: TRBV10-3
D: .
DNA: TGTGCCATCAGTGAGTCATGGTCCAGCTCCTACAATGAGCAGTTCTTC
CDR3: CAISESWSSSYNEQFF

J: TRBJ1-1
size: .
V: TRBV19
D: .
DNA: TGTGCCAGTAGTATTGGAACAGCACTTGAAGCTTTCTTT
CDR3: CASSIGTALEAFF

J: TRBJ2-4
size: .
V: TRBV19
D: .
DNA: TGTGCCAGTAGTCCCCGGGTCGGGGAAGCCAAAAACATTCAGTACTTC
CDR3: CASSPRVGEAKNIQYF

J: TRBJ1-5
size: .
V: TRBV5-1
D: TRBD1
DNA: TGCGCCAGCAGCGAGGGGACAGGGTATCAGCCCCAGCATTTT
CDR3: CASSEGTGYQPQHF

J: TRBJ2-7
size: .
V: TRBV7-9
D: .
DNA: TGTGCCAGCAGCTTTGACAACTACGAGCAGTACTTC
CDR3: CASSFDNYEQYF

J: TRBJ1-2
size: .
V: TRBV6-5
D: .
DNA: TGTGCCAGCAGTCGGGACTTCCTTTATGGCTACACCTTC
CDR3: CASSRDFLYGYTF

J: TRBJ1-1
size: .
V: TRBV5-1
D: .
DNA: TGCGCCAGCAGCAGAGGCGGACAAGAGAACACTGAAGCTTTCTTT
CDR3: CASSRGGQENTEAFF

J: TRBJ2-5
size: .
V: TRBV9
D: .
DNA: TGTGCCAGCAGCGTAGCTTACTGGGGGGTGGGCCAAGAGACCCAGTACTTC
CDR3: CASSVAYWGVGQETQYF

J: TRBJ2-7
size: .
V: TRBV19
D: .
DNA: TGTGCCAGTAGTATGGCTGGAGGCTCCTACGAGCAGTACTTC
CDR3: CASSMAGGSYEQYF

J: TRBJ2-5
size: .
V: TRBV15
D: TRBD2
DNA: TGTGCCACCAGCAGTAGGCCTAGCGGGAGGAGTGGGGAGACCCAGTACTTC
CDR3: CATSSRPSGRSGETQYF

J: TRBJ1-1
size: .
V: TRBV30
D: .
DNA: TGTGCCTGGAGTGTAGGCAGGGGAACTGAAGCTTTCTTT
CDR3: CAWSVGRGTEAFF

J: TRBJ1-2
size: .
V: TRBV6-5
D: .
DNA: TGTGCCAGCAGTTCCACTCCGATCGACAGGTTTTATGGCTACACCTTC
CDR3: CASSSTPIDRFYGYTF

J: TRBJ2-4
size: .
V: TRBV5-4
D: .
DNA: TGTGCCAGCAGCTTAGCGGGCCCAGCCAAAAACATTCAGTACTTC
CDR3: CASSLAGPAKNIQYF

J: TRBJ2-1
size: .
V: TRBV24-1
D: .
DNA: TGTGCCACCAGTCGGGACTTGAATGAGCAGTTCTTC
CDR3: CATSRDLNEQFF

J: TRBJ2-2
size: once
V: TRBV27
D: TRBD2
DNA: TGTGCCAGCAGTTTAGCGGGAGGAACCGGGGAGCTGTTTTTT
CDR3: CASSLAGGTGELFF

J: TRBJ1-1
size: .
V: TRBV5-1
D: TRBD1
DNA: TGCGCCAGCAGCAAGTCCGGGACAGGGGCAAAGAACACTGAAGCTTTCTTT
CDR3: CASSKSGTGAKNTEAFF

J: TRBJ2-2
size: .
V: TRBV18
D: TRBD1
DNA: TGTGCCAGCTCCCTACAGGGGGCGAACACCGGGGAGCTGTTTTTT
CDR3: CASSLQGANTGELFF

J: TRBJ1-6
size: .
V: TRBV7-8
D: .
DNA: TGTGCCAGCAGCATTGGGACAATGACTTATTCACCCCTCCACTTT
CDR3: CASSIGTMTYSPLHF

J: TRBJ2-7
size: .
V: TRBV19
D: TRBD1
DNA: TGTGCCAGTAGTCGGACAGGGACCTCCTACGAGCAGTACTTC
CDR3: CASSRTGTSYEQYF

J: TRBJ1-4
size: .
V: TRBV3-1/TRBV3-2
D: .
DNA: TGTGCCAGCAGCCACGCACAGGGAACTAATGAAAAACTGTTTTTT
CDR3: CASSHAQGTNEKLFF

J: TRBJ2-1
size: .
V: TRBV7-9
D: .
DNA: TGTGCCAGCAGCTTAGTCAGGATGGGTTCCTACAATGAGCAGTTCTTC
CDR3: CASSLVRMGSYNEQFF

J: TRBJ2-2
size: .
V: TRBV3-1/TRBV3-2
D: .
DNA: TGTGCCAGCAGCCTCCTGGGGGGATCGAACACCGGGGAGCTGTTTTTT
CDR3: CASSLLGGSNTGELFF

J: TRBJ2-7
size: .
V: TRBV6-1
D: TRBD2
DNA: TGTGCCAGCAGTGAATCTAGCGGGAGTTTCTACGAGCAGTACTTC
CDR3: CASSESSGSFYEQYF

J: TRBJ1-2
size: .
V: TRBV7-2
D: TRBD1
DNA: TGTGCCAGCAGCGTGGACAGGGAGGCCTTTCTGTATGGCTACACCTTC
CDR3: CASSVDREAFLYGYTF

J: TRBJ2-1
size: .
V: TRBV6-2/TRBV6-3
D: .
DNA: TGTGCCAGCAGTTCCCAGGACAATGAGCAGTTCTTC
CDR3: CASSSQDNEQFF

J: TRBJ1-1
size: .
V: TRBV25-1
D: TRBD1
DNA: TGTGCCAGCAGTGAGGAGGACAGGGGGGGAACTGAAGCTTTCTTT
CDR3: CASSEEDRGGTEAFF

J: TRBJ1-6
size: .
V: TRBV27
D: TRBD1
DNA: TGTGCCAGCAGTTTGCTTCCGGGACAGGGTAATTCACCCCTCCACTTT
CDR3: CASSLLPGQGNSPLHF